This T cell receptor (beta chain) was found in a study of OX40 agonist ivuxolimab in advanced cancers. Study results and limitations: No determination was made of the antigen specificity of the expanded peripheral T cells.

A word on this clone: Its specificity is unknown.

Here immunoSEQ multiplex PCR was the method, and the copy in TCRdb shows in-frame clones only, minus some. The table has under 20,000 clones, around 80% seen once. Germline CDR1 reads MNHNY; CDR2 reads SVGAGI (reference sequence). This CDR3 comprises 11 residues. V was shortened by 5 bases and J by 7 bases, with 9 bases between the two germline ends. This TCR was sampled from an adult with an advanced solid tumor such as melanoma, head and neck, liver or kidney cancer. V is TRBV6-6 and J is TRBJ2-7; D remains unclear. The input for sequencing was CD4+ or CD8+ T cells sorted from blood, taken in a trial of the OX40 agonist ivuxolimab. The chain's CDR3 is CASSTALEQYF. In DNA, the CDR3 is TGTGCCAGCAGTACAGCGCTAGAGCAGTACTTC.